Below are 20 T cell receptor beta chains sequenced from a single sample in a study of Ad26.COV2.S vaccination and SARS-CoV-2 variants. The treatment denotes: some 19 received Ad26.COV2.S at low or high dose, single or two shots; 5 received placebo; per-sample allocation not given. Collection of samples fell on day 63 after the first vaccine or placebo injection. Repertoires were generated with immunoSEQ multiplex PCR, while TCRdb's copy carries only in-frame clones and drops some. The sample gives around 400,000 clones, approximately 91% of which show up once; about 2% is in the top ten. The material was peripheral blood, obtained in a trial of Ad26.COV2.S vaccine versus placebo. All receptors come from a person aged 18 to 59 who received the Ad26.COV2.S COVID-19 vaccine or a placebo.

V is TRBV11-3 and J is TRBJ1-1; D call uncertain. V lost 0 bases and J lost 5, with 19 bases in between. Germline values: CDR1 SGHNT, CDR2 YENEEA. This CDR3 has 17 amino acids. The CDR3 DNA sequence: TGTGCCAGCAGCTTAGATCTGCAGGTCCGGCGGAAGACTGAAGCTTTCTTT. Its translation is CASSLDLQVRRKTEAFF.

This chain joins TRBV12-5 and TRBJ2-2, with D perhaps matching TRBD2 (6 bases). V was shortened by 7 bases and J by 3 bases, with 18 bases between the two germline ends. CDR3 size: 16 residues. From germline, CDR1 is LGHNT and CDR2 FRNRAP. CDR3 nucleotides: TGTGCTAGTGCCTCTACCGGGACTCACCACACCGGGGAGCTGTTTTTT. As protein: CASASTGTHHTGELFF. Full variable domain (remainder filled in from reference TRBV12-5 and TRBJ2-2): DARVTQTPRHKVTEMGQEVTMRCQPILGHNTVFWYRQTMMQGLELLAYFRNRAPLDDSGMPKDRFSAEMPDATLATLKIQPSEPRDSAVYFCASASTGTHHTGELFFGEGSRLTVL.

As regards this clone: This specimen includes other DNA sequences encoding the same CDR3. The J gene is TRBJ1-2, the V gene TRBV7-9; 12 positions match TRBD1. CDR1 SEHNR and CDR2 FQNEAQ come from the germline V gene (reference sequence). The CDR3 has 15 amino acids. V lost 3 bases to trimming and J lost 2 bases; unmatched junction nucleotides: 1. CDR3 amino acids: CASSLGQGANYGYTF. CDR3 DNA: TGTGCCAGCAGCTTGGGACAGGGGGCGAACTATGGCTACACCTTC.

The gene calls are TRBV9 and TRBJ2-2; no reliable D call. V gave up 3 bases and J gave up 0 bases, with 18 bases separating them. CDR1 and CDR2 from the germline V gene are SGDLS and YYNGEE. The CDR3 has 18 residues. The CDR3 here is CASSGGMISRANTGELFF. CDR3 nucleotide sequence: TGTGCCAGCAGCGGGGGTATGATAAGTCGCGCGAACACCGGGGAGCTGTTTTTT.

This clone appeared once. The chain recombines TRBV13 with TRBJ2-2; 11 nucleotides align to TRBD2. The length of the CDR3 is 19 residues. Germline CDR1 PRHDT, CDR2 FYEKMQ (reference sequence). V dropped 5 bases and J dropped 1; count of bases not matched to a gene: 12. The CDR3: CASSLRDSGRAGNTGELFF. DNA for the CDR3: TGTGCCAGCAGCCTCCGTGATAGCGGGAGGGCCGGGAACACCGGGGAGCTGTTTTTT.

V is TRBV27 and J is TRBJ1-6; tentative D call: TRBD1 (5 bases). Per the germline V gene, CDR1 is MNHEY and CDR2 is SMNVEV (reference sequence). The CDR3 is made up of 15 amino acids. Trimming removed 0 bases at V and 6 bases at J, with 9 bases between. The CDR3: CASSLSLQGNSPLHF. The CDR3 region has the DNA TGTGCCAGCAGTTTATCGTTGCAGGGTAATTCACCCCTCCACTTT.

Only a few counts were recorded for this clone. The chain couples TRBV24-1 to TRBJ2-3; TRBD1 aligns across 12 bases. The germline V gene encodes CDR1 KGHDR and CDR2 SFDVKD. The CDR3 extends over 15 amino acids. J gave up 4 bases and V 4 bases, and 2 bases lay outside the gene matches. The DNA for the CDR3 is TGTGCCACCAGTGAGGGACAGGGGGCCTCAGATACGCAGTATTTT. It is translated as CATSEGQGASDTQYF.

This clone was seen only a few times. The CDR3 region is CASSLIPTGGAGNEQFF. CDR3 DNA sequence: TGTGCCAGCAGCCTAATTCCGACAGGGGGCGCGGGCAATGAGCAGTTCTTC. The chain couples TRBV3-1 (or the pseudogene TRBV3-2) to TRBJ2-1, with 10 bases fitting TRBD1. V lost 4 bases and J lost 6; bases outside the gene matches: 12. The CDR3 has 17 amino acids. Germline CDR1 LGHDT, CDR2 YNNKEL (reference sequence).

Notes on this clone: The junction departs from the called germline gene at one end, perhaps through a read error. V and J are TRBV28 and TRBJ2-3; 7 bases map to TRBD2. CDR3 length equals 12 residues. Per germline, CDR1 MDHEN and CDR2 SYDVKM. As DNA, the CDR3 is TGTGCCAGCAGTTTACCGGGAGGCGAGAGGAGTTTT. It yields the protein CASSLPGGERSF.

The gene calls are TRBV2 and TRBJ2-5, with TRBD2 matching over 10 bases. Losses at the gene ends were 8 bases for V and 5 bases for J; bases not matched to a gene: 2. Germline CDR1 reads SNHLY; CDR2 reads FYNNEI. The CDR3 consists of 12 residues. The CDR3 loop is CASGAGGETQYF. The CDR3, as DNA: TGTGCCAGCGGAGCGGGGGGGGAGACCCAGTACTTC.

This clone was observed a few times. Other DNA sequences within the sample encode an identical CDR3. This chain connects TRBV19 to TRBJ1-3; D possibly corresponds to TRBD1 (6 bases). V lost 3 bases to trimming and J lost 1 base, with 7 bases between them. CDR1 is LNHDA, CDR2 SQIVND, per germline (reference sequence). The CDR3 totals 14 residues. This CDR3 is CASSIGTSGNTIYF. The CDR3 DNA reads TGTGCCAGTAGTATTGGGACATCTGGAAACACCATATATTTT.

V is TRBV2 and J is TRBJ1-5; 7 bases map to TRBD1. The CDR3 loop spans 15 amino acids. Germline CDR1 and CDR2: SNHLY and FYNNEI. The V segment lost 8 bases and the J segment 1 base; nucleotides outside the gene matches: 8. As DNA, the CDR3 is TGTGCCAGCGTAAAAGACAGGGTGAGCAATCAGCCCCAGCATTTT. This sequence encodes CASVKDRVSNQPQHF.

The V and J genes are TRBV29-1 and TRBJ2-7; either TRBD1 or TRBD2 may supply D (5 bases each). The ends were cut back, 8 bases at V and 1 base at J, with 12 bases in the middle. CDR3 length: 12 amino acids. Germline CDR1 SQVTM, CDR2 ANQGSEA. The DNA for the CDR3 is TGCAGCATCGGGACCGTTTCCTACGAGCAGTACTTC. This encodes CSIGTVSYEQYF.

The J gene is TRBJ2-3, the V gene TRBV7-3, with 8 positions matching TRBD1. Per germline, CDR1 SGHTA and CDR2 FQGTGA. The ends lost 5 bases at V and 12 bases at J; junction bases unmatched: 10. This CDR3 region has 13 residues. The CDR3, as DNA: TGTGCCAGCAGCCCGGGACAGGCAACGATTCAGTATTTT. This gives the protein CASSPGQATIQYF. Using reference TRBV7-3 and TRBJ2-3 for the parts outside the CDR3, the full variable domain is GAGVSQTPSNKVTEKGKYVELRCDPISGHTALYWYRQSLGQGPEFLIYFQGTGAADDSGLPNDRFFAVRPEGSVSTLKIQRTERGDSAVYLCASSPGQATIQYFGPGTRLTVL.

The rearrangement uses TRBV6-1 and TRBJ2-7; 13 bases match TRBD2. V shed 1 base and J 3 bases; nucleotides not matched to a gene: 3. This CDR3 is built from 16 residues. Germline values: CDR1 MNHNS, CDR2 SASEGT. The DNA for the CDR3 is TGTGCCAGCAGTGAAGGGACTAGCGGGAGATTCTACGAGCAGTACTTC. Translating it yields CASSEGTSGRFYEQYF.

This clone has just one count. The CDR3 loop reads CASSLFSGPYEQYF. CDR3 coding DNA: TGTGCCAGCAGTTTATTTAGCGGACCCTACGAGCAGTACTTC. The chain employs TRBV27 and TRBJ2-7, with D possibly being TRBD2 (6 bases). V was pared by 1 base and J by 2 bases, with 9 bases between. Germline V CDR1 and CDR2: MNHEY, SMNVEV (reference sequence). This CDR3 region has 14 residues.

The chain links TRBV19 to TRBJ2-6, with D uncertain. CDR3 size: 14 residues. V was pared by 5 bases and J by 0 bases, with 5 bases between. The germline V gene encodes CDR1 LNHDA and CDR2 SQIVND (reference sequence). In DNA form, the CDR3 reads TGTGCCAGTAGTCGGATCTCTGGGGCCAACGTCCTGACTTTC. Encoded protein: CASSRISGANVLTF.

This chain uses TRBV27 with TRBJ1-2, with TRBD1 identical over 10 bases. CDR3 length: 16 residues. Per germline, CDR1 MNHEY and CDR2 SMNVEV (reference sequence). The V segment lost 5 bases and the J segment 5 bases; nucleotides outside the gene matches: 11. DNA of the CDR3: TGTGCCAGCAGTCCGTCGGGACAGGGGAGAGGGTATGGCTACACCTTC. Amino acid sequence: CASSPSGQGRGYGYTF.

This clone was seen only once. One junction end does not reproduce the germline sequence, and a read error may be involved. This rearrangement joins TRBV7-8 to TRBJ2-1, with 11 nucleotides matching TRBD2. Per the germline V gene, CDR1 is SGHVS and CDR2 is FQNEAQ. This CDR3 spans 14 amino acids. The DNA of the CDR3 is TGTGCCAGCAGCCTGACTAGCGGGACGCCCTTACTAATCTTC. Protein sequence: CASSLTSGTPLLIF.

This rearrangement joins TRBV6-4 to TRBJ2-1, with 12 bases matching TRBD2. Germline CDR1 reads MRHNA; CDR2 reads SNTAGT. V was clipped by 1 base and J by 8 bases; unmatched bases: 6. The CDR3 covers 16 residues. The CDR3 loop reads CASSDWQLAGGDEQFF. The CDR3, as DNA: TGTGCCAGCAGTGACTGGCAACTAGCGGGAGGAGATGAGCAGTTCTTC.